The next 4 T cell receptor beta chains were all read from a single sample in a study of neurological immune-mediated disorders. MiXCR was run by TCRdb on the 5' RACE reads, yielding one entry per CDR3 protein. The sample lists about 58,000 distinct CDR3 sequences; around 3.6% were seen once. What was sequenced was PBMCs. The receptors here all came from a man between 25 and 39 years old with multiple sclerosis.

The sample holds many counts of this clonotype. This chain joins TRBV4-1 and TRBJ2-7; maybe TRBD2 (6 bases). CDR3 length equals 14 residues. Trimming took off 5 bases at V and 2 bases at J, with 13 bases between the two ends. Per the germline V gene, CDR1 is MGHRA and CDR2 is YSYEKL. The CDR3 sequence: CASSFTGEAYEQYF. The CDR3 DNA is TGCGCCAGCAGCTTTACGGGGGAAGCCTACGAGCAGTACTTC.

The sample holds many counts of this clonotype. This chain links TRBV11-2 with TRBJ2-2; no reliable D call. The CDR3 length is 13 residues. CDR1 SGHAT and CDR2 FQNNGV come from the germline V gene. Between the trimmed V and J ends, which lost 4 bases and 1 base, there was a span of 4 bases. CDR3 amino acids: CASSSQNTGELFF. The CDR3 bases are TGTGCCAGCAGCTCCCAGAACACCGGGGAGCTGTTTTTT. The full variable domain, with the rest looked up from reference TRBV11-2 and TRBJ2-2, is EAGVAQSPRYKIIEKRQSVAFWCNPISGHATLYWYQQILGQGPKLLIQFQNNGVVDDSQLPKDRFSAERLKGVDSTLKIQPAKLEDSAVYLCASSSQNTGELFFGEGSRLTVL.

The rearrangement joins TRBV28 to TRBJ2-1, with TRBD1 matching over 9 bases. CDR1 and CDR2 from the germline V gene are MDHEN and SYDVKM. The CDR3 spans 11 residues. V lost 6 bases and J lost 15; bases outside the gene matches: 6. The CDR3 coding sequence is TGTGCCAGCAGCACGGGACAGGGACGGTTCTTC. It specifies CASSTGQGRFF.

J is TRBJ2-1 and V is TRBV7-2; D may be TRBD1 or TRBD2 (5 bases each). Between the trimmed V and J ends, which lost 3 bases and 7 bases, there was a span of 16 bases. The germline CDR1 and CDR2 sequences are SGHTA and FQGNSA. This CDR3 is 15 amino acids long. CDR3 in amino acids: CASSLGVWGRNEQFF. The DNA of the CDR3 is TGTGCCAGCAGCTTGGGGGTTTGGGGTCGGAATGAGCAGTTCTTC.